The entry below gives a single TCR beta chain sequence along with its context. PCR primers comprised 60 Vbeta and 13 Jbeta primers. Using immunoSEQ multiplex PCR, the repertoire was profiled, and TCRdb retains in-frame clones only, with some absent. The sample consists of some 150,000 clones, 79% of them appearing once. The sample originates from a study of cytomegalovirus exposure and HLA in healthy donors. The sequence derives from a male donor in good health and CMV-seronegative. Sequenced: PBMCs.

Written as DNA, the CDR3 is TGTGCCAGTCGAGGACAGGGATGGAACTATGGCTACACCTTC. Amino acids: CASRGQGWNYGYTF. The J gene is TRBJ1-2, the V gene TRBV19; 8 bases are a match to TRBD1. V gave up 8 bases and J gave up 2 bases; unmatched junction bases: 7. Germline assignment: CDR1 LNHDA and CDR2 SQIVND (reference sequence). The length of the CDR3 is 14 residues.